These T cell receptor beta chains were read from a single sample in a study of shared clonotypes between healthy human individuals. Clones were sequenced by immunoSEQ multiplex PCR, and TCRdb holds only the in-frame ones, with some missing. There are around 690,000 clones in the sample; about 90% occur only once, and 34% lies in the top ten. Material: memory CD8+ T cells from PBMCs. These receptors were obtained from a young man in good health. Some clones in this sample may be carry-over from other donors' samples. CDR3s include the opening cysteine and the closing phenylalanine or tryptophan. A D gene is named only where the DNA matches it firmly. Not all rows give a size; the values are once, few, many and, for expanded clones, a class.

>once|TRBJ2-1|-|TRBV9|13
TGTGCCAGCAGCCTCGAAGGGTACGGTGAGCAGTTCTTC
CASSLEGYGEQFF
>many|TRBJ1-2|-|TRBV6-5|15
TGTGCCAGCAGTTATAACCCGGACAGCTACTATGGCTACACCTTC
CASSYNPDSYYGYTF
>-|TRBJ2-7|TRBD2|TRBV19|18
TGTGCCAGTAGTATTTTCCCCAGACTAGCGGGACCCTCCTCCGAGCAGTACTTC
CASSIFPRLAGPSSEQYF
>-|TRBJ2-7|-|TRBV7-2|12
TGTGCCAGCAGCTTAGCCGGGGCCGAGCAGTACTTC
CASSLAGAEQYF
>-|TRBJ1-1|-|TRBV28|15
TGTGCCAGCAGTCTATTGCGGGGGGAGGGCACTGAAGCTTTCTTT
CASSLLRGEGTEAFF
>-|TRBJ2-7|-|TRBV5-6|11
TGTGCCAGCAGCCTGGGGCTCGAGCAGTACTTC
CASSLGLEQYF
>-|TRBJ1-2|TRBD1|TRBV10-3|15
TGTGCCACAAAAGAGAGCCAGGGGGCACACTATGGCTACACCTTC
CATKESQGAHYGYTF
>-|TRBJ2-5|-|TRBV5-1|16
TGCGCCAGCAGCTTGGACCGGACAGCAGCTTTGGAGACCCAGTACTTC
CASSLDRTAALETQYF
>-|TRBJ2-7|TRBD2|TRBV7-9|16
TGTGCCAGCAGCCGCCTGCCAGCGGGAGTTGCGGGCGAGCAGTACTTC
CASSRLPAGVAGEQYF
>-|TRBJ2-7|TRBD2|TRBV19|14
TGTGCCAGTAGTTTAAGCGGGAGCCCCTACGAGCAGTACTTC
CASSLSGSPYEQYF
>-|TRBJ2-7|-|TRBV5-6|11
TGTGCCAGCAGCTTGGCCTACGAGCAGTACTTC
CASSLAYEQYF
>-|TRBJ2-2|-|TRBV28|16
TGTGCCAGCAGCCGTACAGGTGGAGGGGGTCCCGGGGAGCTGTTTTTT
CASSRTGGGGPGELFF
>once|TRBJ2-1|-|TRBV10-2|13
TGCGCCAGCAGCGGGCCTAGTCCGAATGAGCAGTTCTTC
CASSGPSPNEQFF
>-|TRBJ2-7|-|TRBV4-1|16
TGCGCCAGCGCGACCAGTCCCGGGACCGCCTCCTACGAGCAGTACTTC
CASATSPGTASYEQYF
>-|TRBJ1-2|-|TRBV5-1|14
TGCGCCAGCAGCTTGGAGGGTCCGGACAAAGGCTACACCTTC
CASSLEGPDKGYTF
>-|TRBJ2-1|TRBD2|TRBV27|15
TGTGCCAGCAGTACCGGGACTAGCGACTACAATGAGCAGTTCTTC
CASSTGTSDYNEQFF
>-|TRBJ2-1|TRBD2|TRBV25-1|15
TGTGCCAGCAGTGAAGCGACTAGCGGGATAGATGAGCAGTTCTTC
CASSEATSGIDEQFF
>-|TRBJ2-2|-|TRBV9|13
TGTGCCAGCAGCGCACCCCCCACCGGGGAGCTGTTTTTT
CASSAPPTGELFF
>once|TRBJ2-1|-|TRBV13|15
TGTGCCAGCAGCTTAGGAGCAGGGGTAGGCAATGAGCAGTTCTTC
CASSLGAGVGNEQFF
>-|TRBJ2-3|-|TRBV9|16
TGTGCCAGCAGCGTAGCTGGCCGGACTAGCACAGATACGCAGTATTTT
CASSVAGRTSTDTQYF
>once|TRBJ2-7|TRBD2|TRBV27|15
TGTGCCAGCAGTGGGGTCCGGGAGGGGCGCTACGAGCAGTACTTC
CASSGVREGRYEQYF
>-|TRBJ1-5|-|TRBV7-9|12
TGTGCCAGCAGCGCTAGCAATCAGCCCCAGCATTTT
CASSASNQPQHF
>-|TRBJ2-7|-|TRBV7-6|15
TGTGCCAGCAGCTTCGGAGGGCCGGGATGGGGCGAGCAGTACTTC
CASSFGGPGWGEQYF
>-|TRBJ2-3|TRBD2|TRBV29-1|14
TGCAGCGTTGGGGGCGGGAGGGCGACAGATACGCAGTATTTT
CSVGGGRATDTQYF
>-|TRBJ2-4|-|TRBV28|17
TGTGCCAGCAGTTTTCAGCCACTAGGACCCGGTCAGGACATTCAGTACTTC
CASSFQPLGPGQDIQYF
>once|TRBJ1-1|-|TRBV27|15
TGTGCCAGCAGTTATTCCGGGACACCGAACACTGAAGCTTTCTTT
CASSYSGTPNTEAFF
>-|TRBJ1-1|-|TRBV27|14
TGTGCCAGCAGTTTAGGTTTGGGGAACACTGAAGCTTTCTTT
CASSLGLGNTEAFF
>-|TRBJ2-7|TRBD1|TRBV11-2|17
TGTGCCAGCAGCTTAGTCGGAGGGGACAGGGCTGGGGACGAGCAGTACTTC
CASSLVGGDRAGDEQYF
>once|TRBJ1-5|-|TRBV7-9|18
TGTGCCAGCAGCCCCCGGGGGGACCCCTGGGTTGGCAATCAGCCCCAGCATTTT
CASSPRGDPWVGNQPQHF
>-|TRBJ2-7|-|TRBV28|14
TGTGCCAGCAGGACCTCGATCGGGCGGGTCGAGCAGTACTTC
CASRTSIGRVEQYF
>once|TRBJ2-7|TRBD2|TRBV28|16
TGTGCCAGCAGTTCCCTCTGGCGGGAGGGTCTCTACGAGCAGTACTTC
CASSSLWREGLYEQYF
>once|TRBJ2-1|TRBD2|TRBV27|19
TGTGCCAGCAGTGAGAGGATACTGACTAGCGGGAGTACGGCCAATGAGCAGTTCTTC
CASSERILTSGSTANEQFF
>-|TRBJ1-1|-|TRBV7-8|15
TGTGCCAGCAGCTTAGATCCGAATAAAAGGACTGAAGCTTTCTTT
CASSLDPNKRTEAFF
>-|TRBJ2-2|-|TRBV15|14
TGTGCCACCAGTACTAGCTTAAACACCGGGGAGCTGTTTTTT
CATSTSLNTGELFF
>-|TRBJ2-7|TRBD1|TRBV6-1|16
TGTGCCAGCAGTGAACCAGGGGGCAGGCGAGACTACGAGCAGTACTTC
CASSEPGGRRDYEQYF
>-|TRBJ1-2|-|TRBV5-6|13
TGTGCCAGCAGCTCCCAGAGTCAATATGGCTACACCTTC
CASSSQSQYGYTF
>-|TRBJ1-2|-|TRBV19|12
TGTGCCAGTTCCCTCGACGGCCGCGGCTACACCTTC
CASSLDGRGYTF
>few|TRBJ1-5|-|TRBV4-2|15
TGTGCCAGCAGCCGGAACCGATTGGGCGATCAGCCCCAGCATTTT
CASSRNRLGDQPQHF
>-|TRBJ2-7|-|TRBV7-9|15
TGTGCCAGCAGCTTAGTTCCCGCGGGGGCGAGCGAGCAGTACTTC
CASSLVPAGASEQYF
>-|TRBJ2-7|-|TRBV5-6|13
TGTGCCAGCAGCTTGGCTTCCTCCTACGAGCAGTACTTC
CASSLASSYEQYF
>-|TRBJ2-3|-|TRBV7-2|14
TGTGCCAGCAGCTACGACAGGAACACAGATACGCAGTATTTT
CASSYDRNTDTQYF
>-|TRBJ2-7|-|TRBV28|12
TGTGCCAGCAGTTTGGCACGTTACGAGCAGTACTTC
CASSLARYEQYF
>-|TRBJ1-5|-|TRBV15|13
TGTGCCACCAGCAGAGATGGGGGTCAGCCCCAGCATTTT
CATSRDGGQPQHF
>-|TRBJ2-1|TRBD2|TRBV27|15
TGTGCCAGCAGTTTGGGCGGGAGCTCCTACAATGAGCAGTTCTTC
CASSLGGSSYNEQFF
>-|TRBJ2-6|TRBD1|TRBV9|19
TGTGCCAGCAGCTTGGGACAGGGGGAGATTTTAGCTGGGGCCAACGTCCTGACTTTC
CASSLGQGEILAGANVLTF
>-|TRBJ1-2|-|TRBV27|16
TGTGCCAGCAGTCCGCTACCCCTCCGGGCCCTCCGTGGCTACACCTTC
CASSPLPLRALRGYTF
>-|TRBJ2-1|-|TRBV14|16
TGTGCCAGCAGCCAAGATGCAGGGGGGGCAAACAATGAGCAGTTCTTC
CASSQDAGGANNEQFF
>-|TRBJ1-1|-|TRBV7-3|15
TGTGCCAGCAGCTTAAGTGGGGGCGCGAACACTGAAGCTTTCTTT
CASSLSGGANTEAFF
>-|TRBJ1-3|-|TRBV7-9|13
TGTGCCAGCATCAGGAGGGAAGGAAACACCATATATTTT
CASIRREGNTIYF
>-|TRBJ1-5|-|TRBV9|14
TGTGCCAGCAGCGTACACGGTAGCAATCAGCCCCAGCATTTT
CASSVHGSNQPQHF
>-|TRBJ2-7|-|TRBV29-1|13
TGCAGCGTTATCGGGGGAGTCTCCTACGAGCAGTACTTC
CSVIGGVSYEQYF
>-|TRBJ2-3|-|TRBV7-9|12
TGTGCCAGCAGCTCCCTCCCAGATACGCAGTATTTT
CASSSLPDTQYF
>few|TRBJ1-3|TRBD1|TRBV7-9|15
TGTGCCACCCCGGGGACAGGCTTTAGAGGAAACACCATATATTTT
CATPGTGFRGNTIYF